Listed below are T cell receptor beta chains from one sample, sequenced in a study of shared clonotypes between healthy human individuals. Method: immunoSEQ multiplex PCR; TCRdb's copy keeps in-frame clones and lacks some. The sample shows over 850,000 clones, about 80% of them seen only once. The material sequenced was memory CD4+ T cells from PBMCs. Receptors originate from a man younger than 35 in good health. Some clones in this sample may be carry-over from other donors' samples. The CDR3 runs from the conserved cysteine through the conserved F or W. D genes are given only for firm matches. Part of the rows lack a size; the others show once, few, many or a class for expanded clones.

V	size	J	D	CDR3	DNA
TRBV25-1	.	TRBJ2-3	.	CASSGSGTDTQYF	TGTGCCAGCAGCGGGAGTGGTACAGATACGCAGTATTTT
TRBV14	.	TRBJ1-5	.	CASSQGRGSSGDQPQHF	TGTGCCAGCAGCCAGGGACGGGGCAGTTCTGGAGATCAGCCCCAGCATTTT
TRBV11-1	few	TRBJ2-5	.	CASTGRQREKETQYF	TGTGCCAGCACCGGCAGACAGCGCGAGAAAGAGACCCAGTACTTC
TRBV29-1	.	TRBJ1-1	.	CSVERTMNTEAFF	TGCAGCGTTGAACGGACAATGAACACTGAAGCTTTCTTT
TRBV27	.	TRBJ1-1	.	CASRPSGRGEAFF	TGTGCCAGCAGGCCCTCCGGGAGGGGGGAAGCTTTCTTT
TRBV7-2	.	TRBJ2-5	.	CASSLEVRSQETQYF	TGTGCCAGCAGCTTAGAGGTCAGGTCGCAAGAGACCCAGTACTTC
TRBV15	.	TRBJ2-1	.	CATSREGASLYNEQFF	TGTGCCACCAGCAGAGAGGGGGCTAGCCTGTACAATGAGCAGTTCTTC
TRBV5-1	.	TRBJ2-1	.	CASSLVVRLDEQFF	TGCGCCAGCAGCTTGGTTGTTAGGTTGGATGAGCAGTTCTTC
TRBV5-5	.	TRBJ2-7	TRBD2	CASSLAGSSYEQYF	TGTGCCAGCAGTTTAGCGGGAAGCTCCTACGAGCAGTACTTC
TRBV11-3	.	TRBJ2-7	.	CASSVTGRSYEQYF	TGTGCCAGCAGCGTCACAGGGAGGTCCTACGAGCAGTACTTC
TRBV5-4	.	TRBJ1-1	.	CASARPGGMNTEAFF	TGTGCCAGCGCCCGTCCCGGGGGGATGAACACTGAAGCTTTCTTT
TRBV2	.	TRBJ2-5	.	CASSRLPSAETQYF	TGTGCCAGCAGTCGACTACCCAGCGCAGAGACCCAGTACTTC
TRBV30	few	TRBJ1-4	TRBD1	CAWSRGGGDNRREKLFF	TGTGCCTGGAGTCGGGGAGGGGGCGACAATCGGCGTGAAAAACTGTTTTTT
TRBV4-2	.	TRBJ2-3	.	CASSQVVLASASTDTQYF	TGTGCCAGCAGCCAAGTCGTCCTAGCGAGTGCTAGCACAGATACGCAGTATTTT
TRBV5-6	.	TRBJ1-2	TRBD1	CASSPDRVPFGGYTF	TGTGCCAGCAGCCCAGACAGGGTCCCCTTCGGTGGCTACACCTTC
TRBV19	.	TRBJ1-5	TRBD1	CASSHIPGQGHYLSNQPQHF	TGTGCCAGTAGCCATATCCCGGGACAGGGCCATTATCTTAGCAATCAGCCCCAGCATTTT
TRBV28	few	TRBJ1-1	.	CASYRVRTEAFF	TGTGCCAGTTACAGGGTTCGGACTGAAGCTTTCTTT
TRBV9	.	TRBJ2-7	TRBD1	CASSVGDRGYEQYF	TGTGCCAGCAGCGTCGGGGACAGGGGCTACGAGCAGTACTTC
TRBV5-1	.	TRBJ2-1	TRBD2	CASSLEVAGDHNNEQFF	TGCGCCAGCAGCTTGGAGGTAGCGGGAGACCACAACAATGAGCAGTTCTTC
TRBV7-2	.	TRBJ2-1	.	CASRRGDEQFF	TGTGCCAGCAGGAGGGGTGATGAGCAGTTCTTC
TRBV4-1	.	TRBJ2-3	TRBD2	CASSHIGRESGTDTQYF	TGCGCCAGCAGCCATATCGGGCGGGAGAGCGGCACAGATACGCAGTATTTT
TRBV9	.	TRBJ2-3	.	CASSVGVDTQYF	TGTGCCAGCAGCGTAGGGGTAGATACGCAGTATTTT
TRBV27	.	TRBJ2-1	TRBD2	CASSPLAGGLNEQFF	TGTGCCAGCAGTCCTCTAGCGGGAGGCCTCAATGAGCAGTTCTTC
TRBV10-3	.	TRBJ2-3	.	CAISDGSTDTQYF	TGTGCCATCAGTGACGGATCCACAGATACGCAGTATTTT
TRBV10-3	many	TRBJ1-5	.	CAISESIGTPRGQPQHF	TGTGCCATCAGTGAGTCGATAGGGACACCCAGGGGACAGCCCCAGCATTTT
TRBV5-1	.	TRBJ1-1	TRBD1	CASSLQGAKEAFF	TGCGCCAGCAGCTTACAGGGGGCGAAGGAAGCTTTCTTT
TRBV25-1	.	TRBJ2-5	TRBD1	CASQDKLGQTQETQYF	TGTGCCAGCCAAGATAAACTGGGACAGACACAAGAGACCCAGTACTTC
TRBV7-9	.	TRBJ2-7	TRBD2	CASSFGGTSYEQYF	TGTGCCAGCAGCTTCGGGGGGACGTCCTACGAGCAGTACTTC
TRBV11-2	.	TRBJ1-2	TRBD1	CASIETGGSYGYTF	TGTGCCAGCATCGAGACAGGGGGCTCCTATGGCTACACCTTC
TRBV18	.	TRBJ2-2	TRBD1	CASSAGTGDTGELFF	TGTGCCAGCTCAGCGGGGACAGGGGACACCGGGGAGCTGTTTTTT
TRBV5-1	many	TRBJ2-1	.	CASSSEPGVTYNEQFF	TGCGCCAGCAGCTCTGAGCCAGGGGTTACCTACAATGAGCAGTTCTTC
TRBV7-3	.	TRBJ2-6	.	CASSFFSSRSGANVLTF	TGTGCCAGCAGCTTTTTCTCTAGTCGTAGTGGGGCCAACGTCCTGACTTTC
TRBV28	once	TRBJ2-4	.	CASTFFREILAKNIQYF	TGTGCCAGCACCTTCTTCCGCGAGATATTAGCCAAAAACATTCAGTACTTC
TRBV7-2	.	TRBJ2-3	.	CASSLDLSTDTQYF	TGTGCCAGCAGCTTAGACCTGAGCACAGATACGCAGTATTTT
TRBV28	.	TRBJ1-2	.	CASSSPGGSANYGYTF	TGTGCCAGCAGTTCCCCCGGGGGCTCGGCTAACTATGGCTACACCTTC
TRBV4-1	.	TRBJ2-3	.	CASSQVNLVKTDTQYF	TGCGCCAGCAGCCAAGTAAATCTAGTTAAGACAGATACGCAGTATTTT
TRBV9	.	TRBJ2-7	TRBD2	CASSAATSGNGYFYEQYF	TGTGCCAGCAGCGCGGCGACTAGCGGGAACGGTTATTTCTACGAGCAGTACTTC
TRBV9	.	TRBJ2-3	TRBD2	CASSAGLAGDPLTDTQYF	TGTGCCAGCAGCGCGGGACTAGCGGGAGACCCTCTCACAGATACGCAGTATTTT
TRBV7-2	few	TRBJ2-3	.	CASSSATADTQYF	TGTGCCAGCAGCTCAGCGACCGCCGATACGCAGTATTTT
TRBV28	.	TRBJ2-3	TRBD2	CASRPLAGGRDTQYF	TGTGCCAGCAGACCCCTAGCGGGAGGACGGGATACGCAGTATTTT
TRBV28	.	TRBJ2-7	.	CASGSMVLEQYF	TGTGCCAGCGGTTCAATGGTCCTCGAGCAGTACTTC
TRBV5-6	.	TRBJ2-6	.	CASSSRGSGANVLTF	TGTGCCAGCAGCTCCCGCGGATCTGGGGCCAACGTCCTGACTTTC
TRBV5-1	.	TRBJ1-4	TRBD1	CASSRQGDDEKLFF	TGCGCCAGCAGCCGACAGGGTGACGATGAAAAACTGTTTTTT
TRBV28	.	TRBJ2-7	TRBD1	CASSSAGTDLYEQYF	TGTGCCAGCAGTTCCGCCGGGACAGATCTCTACGAGCAGTACTTC
TRBV29-1	.	TRBJ2-3	TRBD2	CSTSSGGTDTQYF	TGCAGCACGTCTAGCGGAGGCACAGATACGCAGTATTTT
TRBV6-1	.	TRBJ2-3	TRBD1	CASSDRGLRTDTQYF	TGTGCCAGCAGTGACAGGGGGCTGCGCACAGATACGCAGTATTTT
TRBV7-8	once	TRBJ1-3	TRBD1	CASSPGTDLPIYF	TGTGCCAGCAGCCCCGGGACAGATTTGCCGATATATTTT
TRBV10-2	.	TRBJ2-5	TRBD1	CASRKPGQQETQYF	TGCGCCAGCAGAAAGCCGGGACAGCAAGAGACCCAGTACTTC
TRBV5-1	.	TRBJ2-3	.	CASSLSRSDTQYF	TGCGCCAGCAGCTTGAGTCGGTCAGATACGCAGTATTTT
TRBV4-1	.	TRBJ2-1	TRBD2	CASSQERGTEQFF	TGCGCCAGCAGCCAAGAGCGGGGGACGGAGCAGTTCTTC
TRBV2	.	TRBJ1-2	.	CASSDWGGGYTF	TGTGCCAGCAGTGACTGGGGAGGTGGCTACACCTTC
TRBV2	.	TRBJ1-1	TRBD1	CASRLDRTTEAFF	TGTGCCAGCAGGCTGGACAGGACGACTGAAGCTTTCTTT
TRBV14	.	TRBJ1-2	.	CASSRTGLYGYTF	TGTGCCAGCAGCCGTACAGGCCTCTATGGCTACACCTTC
TRBV5-8	many	TRBJ2-3	TRBD2	CASSLAAASGTDTQYF	TGTGCCAGCAGCTTGGCCGCGGCTAGCGGAACAGATACGCAGTATTTT
TRBV7-2	.	TRBJ1-5	.	CASSLSGLEQPQHF	TGTGCCAGCAGCTTATCAGGACTAGAACAGCCCCAGCATTTT
TRBV13	few	TRBJ2-7	TRBD2	CASSLWAGGPYEQYF	TGTGCCAGCAGCTTATGGGCGGGAGGGCCCTACGAGCAGTACTTC
TRBV4-2	.	TRBJ2-4	TRBD1	CASSPTIKPGQGNIQYF	TGTGCCAGCAGCCCCACGATCAAACCGGGACAGGGAAACATTCAGTACTTC